The 9 T cell receptor beta chains presented below share a single source sample, sequenced in a study of T-cell memory formation after mild COVID-19. Each CDR3 protein is one row after TCRdb ran MiXCR on the 5' RACE reads. The table records about 82,000 distinct CDR3 sequences, more than 10% of them present only once. Material for sequencing was PBMCs or a T cell subset sorted from them (not recorded which). The receptors come from an adult woman who had mild COVID-19 (a few samples of this study predate the infection). Cell type and time point are not known.

This clonotype has just a few counts. The chain employs TRBV7-9 and TRBJ2-5, with D perhaps matching TRBD2 (6 bases). The germline V gene encodes CDR1 SEHNR and CDR2 FQNEAQ (reference sequence). The CDR3 is made up of 14 amino acids. Trimming removed 6 bases at V and 1 base at J, with 12 bases between. This CDR3 reads CASRIPTSQETQYF. CDR3 DNA: TGTGCCAGCAGAATCCCGACTAGCCAAGAGACCCAGTACTTC.

This clonotype was counted between two and nine times. The chain is built from TRBV9 and TRBJ1-5; D is unresolved. This CDR3 contains 14 residues. Germline loops: CDR1 SGDLS, CDR2 YYNGEE. Trimming left V 4 bases short and J 2 bases short, with 10 bases between. The CDR3 sequence: CASSPNSGNQPQHF. The CDR3 nucleotides are TGTGCCAGCAGCCCAAACTCCGGCAATCAGCCCCAGCATTTT.

Only a few counts were recorded for this clonotype. The genes are TRBV23-1 and TRBJ2-7; D is undetermined. Being an ORF, TRBV23-1 has a function that is uncertain. The V and J ends lost 0 bases and 5 bases respectively, with 17 bases between them. The length of the CDR3 is 16 residues. The CDR3 bases are TGCGCCAGCAGTCAATCGCGCGGTCCGAGGCGCAACGAGCAGTACTTC. It is translated as CASSQSRGPRRNEQYF.

J is TRBJ2-7 and V is TRBV27; 8 bases align to TRBD1. The germline gives CDR1 MNHEY, CDR2 SMNVEV (reference sequence). The V segment lost 6 bases and the J segment 0 bases; nucleotides outside the gene matches: 7. The CDR3 spans 15 residues. CDR3 in amino acids: CASSSLTGDSYEQYF. The CDR3 region has the DNA TGTGCCAGCAGCTCTTTGACAGGGGACTCCTACGAGCAGTACTTC.

This clonotype occurred a few times. The chain is built from TRBV6-6 and TRBJ2-1; no reliable D call. V was shortened by 5 bases and J by 0 bases, with 8 bases between the two germline ends. The CDR3 has 14 residues. CDR1 is MNHNY and CDR2 is SVGAGI in the germline V gene (reference sequence). CDR3 residues: CASSPVSSYNEQFF. CDR3 DNA sequence: TGTGCCAGCAGTCCAGTGAGCTCCTACAATGAGCAGTTCTTC.

This clonotype was found a few times. J is TRBJ2-7 and V is TRBV7-6; 7 positions agree with TRBD2. J lost 5 bases, V lost 5 bases, and 6 bases had no gene match. Germline CDR1 reads SGHVS; CDR2 reads FNYEAQ. The CDR3 is 13 residues long. CDR3 coding DNA: TGTGCCAGCAGCCCCCGGGGGGAGAACGAGCAGTACTTC. Amino acid sequence: CASSPRGENEQYF.

This rearrangement joins TRBV13 to TRBJ1-1, with a tentative D call TRBD1 (6 bases). V dropped 4 bases and J dropped 2 bases, with 11 bases sitting between them. This CDR3 has 14 amino acids. Germline V gene lookup returns CDR1 PRHDT and CDR2 FYEKMQ (reference sequence). CDR3 bases: TGTGCCAGCAGCTCATGGGGGGCCAACACTGAAGCTTTCTTT. Amino acid sequence: CASSSWGANTEAFF. Filled out from reference TRBV13 and TRBJ1-1, the complete variable domain reads AAGVIQSPRHLIKEKRETATLKCYPIPRHDTVYWYQQGPGQDPQFLISFYEKMQSDKGSIPDRFSAQQFSDYHSELNMSSLELGDSALYFCASSSWGANTEAFFGQGTRLTVV.

J is TRBJ1-3 and V is TRBV7-9; D unclear. Trimming cost V 3 bases and J 2 bases, with 8 bases left between them. Germline V gene data show CDR1 as SEHNR and CDR2 as FQNEAQ (reference sequence). This CDR3 comprises 14 residues. The CDR3, as DNA: TGTGCCAGCAGCTTTTCCGGAACTGGAAACACCATATATTTT. Residues: CASSFSGTGNTIYF. Full variable domain (missing parts from reference TRBV7-9 and TRBJ1-3): DTGVSQNPRHKITKRGQNVTFRCDPISEHNRLYWYRQTLGQGPEFLTYFQNEAQLEKSRLLSDRFSAERPKGSFSTLEIQRTEQGDSAMYLCASSFSGTGNTIYFGEGSWLTVV.

V usage is TRBV5-5 and J usage is TRBJ2-2; 9 bases match TRBD1. This CDR3 comprises 14 residues. After removal of 4 bases from V and 4 bases from J, the junction contained 2 bases not matched to a gene. Germline CDR1 is SGHKS and CDR2 is YYEKEE (reference sequence). The DNA for the CDR3 is TGTGCCAGCAGCCGGGGACAGGGCACCGGGGAGCTGTTTTTT. Its translation: CASSRGQGTGELFF. Filled out from reference TRBV5-5 and TRBJ2-2, the complete variable domain reads DAGVTQSPTHLIKTRGQQVTLRCSPISGHKSVSWYQQVLGQGPQFIFQYYEKEERGRGNFPDRFSARQFPNYSSELNVNALLLGDSALYLCASSRGQGTGELFFGEGSRLTVL.